This T cell receptor beta chain derives from a study of response to subunit inactivated influenza vaccine. Study findings and constraints: Authors proposed each seasonal influenza vaccination draws in few new T cells.

This clonotype was found a few times. Its matching antigen is unknown. The V gene end was trimmed by 8 bases and the J gene end by 7 bases; junction bases not matched to a gene: 6. CDR1 is MNHNY, CDR2 SVGAGI, per germline (reference sequence). This CDR3 region has 12 residues. One entry per CDR3 protein, called by TCRdb with MiXCR from the RT-PCR reads. The sample gives hundreds of thousands of distinct CDR3 sequences, 12% to 15% of which show up once; 6.5% to 8% is in the top ten. This clonotype originated in a man aged 45 to 65 who received an inactivated influenza vaccine. The genes are TRBV6-6 and TRBJ1-2; 8 positions match TRBD1. The starting material was PBMCs from blood, obtained 14 to 15 days before vaccination. The CDR3 is CASWTGSGGYTF. The DNA of the CDR3 is TGTGCCAGCTGGACAGGGAGCGGTGGCTACACCTTC.